This T cell receptor (beta chain) was found in a study of blood T cell repertoires in COVID-19. Study overall: PBMCs, B-cell-depleted T cells, or T cells provided the cDNA or gDNA that made up the material.

This clone was detected only once. The germline V gene has CDR1 MGHRA and CDR2 YSYEKL. The CDR3 has 15 amino acids. The ends lost 6 bases at V and 0 bases at J; junction bases unmatched: 4. This table comes from immunoSEQ multiplex PCR, and its TCRdb copy is limited to in-frame clones, with some not included. The sample has 85,000 to 95,000 clones, 75% to 95% seen once. The chain is built from TRBV4-1 and TRBJ2-2; 7 bases are a match to TRBD2. The sample comprised peripheral blood. This TCR was recovered from a woman aged 45-65 years in a cohort sampled during active COVID-19. The CDR3 DNA reads TGCGCCAGCAGGTCCGGGACTACGAACACCGGGGAGCTGTTTTTT. It encodes CASRSGTTNTGELFF.